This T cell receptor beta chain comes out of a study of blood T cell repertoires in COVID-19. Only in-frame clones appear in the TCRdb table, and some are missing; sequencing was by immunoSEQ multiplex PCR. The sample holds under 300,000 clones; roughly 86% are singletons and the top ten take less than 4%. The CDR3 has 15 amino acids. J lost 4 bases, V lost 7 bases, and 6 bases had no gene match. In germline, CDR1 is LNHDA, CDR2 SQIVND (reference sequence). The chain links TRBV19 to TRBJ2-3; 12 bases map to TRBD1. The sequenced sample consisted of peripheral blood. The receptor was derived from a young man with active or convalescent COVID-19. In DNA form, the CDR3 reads TGTGCCAGTAACGCGGGACAGGGGGCCCCAGATACGCAGTATTTT. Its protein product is CASNAGQGAPDTQYF.